The 25 T cell receptor beta chains in this list originate from one sample, sequenced in a study of blood T cell repertoires in COVID-19. The method was immunoSEQ multiplex PCR; TCRdb's version includes in-frame clones alone and lacks a portion of them. Here the sample spans just under 350,000 clones, around nine tenths being singletons. Sequencing used peripheral blood. These receptors were taken from a woman aged 65 to 85 with COVID-19, enrolled during active disease.

V usage is TRBV5-1 and J usage is TRBJ2-7, with D possibly matching TRBD1 (5 bases). The CDR3 extends over 11 amino acids. Germline V gene data show CDR1 as SGHRS and CDR2 as YFSETQ. V lost 3 bases to trimming and J lost 10 bases, with 11 bases between them. CDR3 residues: CASSSDSEQYF. The CDR3 DNA reads TGCGCCAGCAGCTCTGACAGCGAACAGTACTTC.

V gene TRBV6-1 combines with J gene TRBJ1-2, with TRBD1 matching 9 bases. Looked up from germline, CDR1 is MNHNS and CDR2 is SASEGT. The CDR3 spans 14 residues. After removal of 2 bases from V and 3 bases from J, the junction contained 1 base not matched to a gene. The CDR3 sequence: CASSERDRDYGYTF. Here the CDR3 DNA reads TGTGCCAGCAGTGAACGGGACAGGGACTATGGCTACACCTTC.

The chain uses TRBV21-1 and TRBJ1-1; the D segment call TRBD1 is taken from the table without a DNA check. TRBV21-1 is an annotated pseudogene. The CDR3 is made up of 19 amino acids. The CDR3 nucleotides read TGTGCCAGCAGCTCCTCGAAGGGGGACATCGGAACCGTGAACACTGAAGCTTTCTTT. Translation: CASSSSKGDIGTVNTEAFF.

The V gene is TRBV7-8, the J gene TRBJ1-2; D is ambiguous. The CDR3 has 13 residues. From germline, CDR1 is SGHVS and CDR2 FQNEAQ. Trimming pared 5 bases from V and 0 bases from J, leaving 7 bases between. Written as DNA, the CDR3 is TGTGCCAGCAGCCATACTTCTAACTATGGCTACACCTTC. The encoded protein is CASSHTSNYGYTF.

This rearrangement joins TRBV10-3 to TRBJ2-3; 12 bases are shared with TRBD2. V lost 0 bases, J lost 4 bases, and 11 bases stayed unmatched. Germline CDR1 and CDR2: ENHRY and SYGVKD. This CDR3 spans 19 amino acids. The CDR3 DNA reads TGTGCCATCAGTGAGTCGCTCCTAGCGGGGGGGGATCGGGCAGATACGCAGTATTTT. It is translated as CAISESLLAGGDRADTQYF.

The chain couples TRBV5-6 to TRBJ1-2; D may be TRBD1 (5 bases). Germline CDR1 reads SGHDT; CDR2 reads YYEEEE. CDR3 size: 16 residues. V lost 4 bases and J lost 4, with 20 bases in between. The CDR3, as DNA: TGTGCCAGCAGCCGCCGAACAGAAAGGGGTAGCTATGGCTACACCTTC. It encodes CASSRRTERGSYGYTF.

This chain uses TRBV18 with TRBJ1-6; D ambiguous. The V end was cut by 3 bases, the J end by 7 bases, with 13 bases between. Germline CDR1 is KGHSH and CDR2 is LQKENI. The length of the CDR3 is 15 residues. The chain's CDR3 is CASSPGSTGNSPLHF. Written as DNA, the CDR3 is TGTGCCAGCTCACCGGGCAGTACTGGGAATTCACCCCTCCACTTT.

The chain links TRBV20-1 to TRBJ2-1; TRBD2 matches at 7 bases. Germline assignment: CDR1 DFQATT and CDR2 SNEGSKA (reference sequence). The V gene end was trimmed by 3 bases and the J gene end by 12 bases; junction bases not matched to a gene: 5. The CDR3 covers 11 residues. The CDR3 reads CSASPSGAQFF. Written as DNA, the CDR3 is TGCAGTGCTAGCCCCAGCGGGGCGCAGTTCTTC.

The chain is built from TRBV4-2 and TRBJ1-5, with TRBD1 identical over 9 bases. The V and J ends lost 0 bases and 9 bases, in that order; junction bases with no gene match: 6. The CDR3 contains 15 residues. The germline V gene encodes CDR1 LGHNA and CDR2 YNFKEQ. The CDR3: CASSQDRQGGRPQHF. CDR3 nucleotide sequence: TGTGCCAGCAGCCAAGATCGACAGGGGGGTCGGCCCCAGCATTTT.

The chain recombines TRBV11-2 with TRBJ1-2; 10 bases are shared with TRBD1. Trimming took 5 bases from V and 6 from J; bases not matched to a gene: 9. The CDR3 has 15 residues. CDR1 SGHAT and CDR2 FQNNGV come from the germline V gene. The CDR3 bases are TGTGCCAGCAGCACTGCTCGACAGGGGGCAAATGGCTACACCTTC. It yields the protein CASSTARQGANGYTF.

J is TRBJ1-3 and V is TRBV30; maybe TRBD1 (6 bases). Germline lookup yields CDR1 GTSNPN and CDR2 SVGIG (reference sequence). The CDR3 is 14 amino acids. Trimming removed 5 bases at V and 4 bases at J, with 15 bases between. CDR3 loop: CAWGVQGSGNTIYF. In nucleotides, the CDR3 is TGTGCCTGGGGGGTACAGGGATCCGGAAACACCATATATTTT. Together with reference TRBV30 and TRBJ1-3, the CDR3 gives the full variable domain: SQTIHQWPATLVQPVGSPLSLECTVEGTSNPNLYWYRQAAGRGLQLLFYSVGIGQISSEVPQNLSASRPQDRQFILSSKKLLLSDSGFYLCAWGVQGSGNTIYFGEGSWLTVV.

The genes are TRBV14 and TRBJ1-4, with D uncertain. CDR1 and CDR2 (germline): SGHDN, FVKESK. This CDR3 is built from 13 residues. V lost 5 bases and J lost 4, with 8 bases in between. CDR3 loop: CASSWALNEKLFF. CDR3 nucleotide sequence: TGTGCCAGCAGCTGGGCCCTTAATGAAAAACTGTTTTTT.

The rearrangement uses TRBV4-2 and TRBJ2-2; TRBD2 might be the D (6 bases). In germline, CDR1 is LGHNA, CDR2 YNFKEQ. Trimming took 0 bases from V and 3 from J, leaving 8 bases between them. This CDR3 contains 15 residues. This CDR3 reads CASSQEGLHTGELFF. CDR3 sequence (DNA): TGTGCCAGCAGCCAAGAGGGACTTCACACCGGGGAGCTGTTTTTT.

This chain links TRBV30 with TRBJ1-1, with a possible D match to TRBD1 (6 bases). The germline V gene has CDR1 GTSNPN and CDR2 SVGIG (reference sequence). V lost 3 bases and J 8 bases, leaving 19 bases between the germline ends. CDR3 length: 14 amino acids. CDR3 protein: CAWSREGGRREAFF. The CDR3 nucleotides read TGTGCCTGGAGCCGCGAGGGGGGGCGCAGGGAAGCTTTCTTT.

This clone was detected a few times. The chain has TRBV9 and TRBJ1-1; 7 bases agree with TRBD1. Germline CDR1 and CDR2: SGDLS and YYNGEE. Trimming cost V 2 bases and J 5 bases; bases outside gene matches: 6. The CDR3 spans 14 residues. The CDR3 here is CASSVLVTGTEAFF. The CDR3, as DNA: TGTGCCAGCAGCGTTTTAGTGACAGGGACTGAAGCTTTCTTT.

V gene TRBV28 combines with J gene TRBJ2-4, with TRBD1 matching 8 bases. Germline V CDR1 and CDR2: MDHEN, SYDVKM. This CDR3 contains 13 residues. V lost 6 bases and J lost 7; bases outside the gene matches: 5. CDR3 region: CASRGTGFNIQYF. CDR3 DNA: TGTGCCAGCAGAGGGACAGGTTTTAACATTCAGTACTTC. The full variable domain, completed using reference TRBV28 and TRBJ2-4, is DVKVTQSSRYLVKRTGEKVFLECVQDMDHENMFWYRQDPGLGLRLIYFSYDVKMKEKGDIPEGYSVSREKKERFSLILESASTNQTSMYLCASRGTGFNIQYFGAGTRLSVL.

This chain joins TRBV5-1 and TRBJ2-7; possibly TRBD2 for D (5 bases). The CDR3 spans 14 residues. Germline CDR1 and CDR2: SGHRS and YFSETQ. V lost 2 bases, J lost 2 bases, and 11 bases lay in between. The CDR3 loop reads CASSFGEEAYEQYF. CDR3 sequence (DNA): TGCGCCAGCAGCTTCGGGGAAGAGGCCTACGAGCAGTACTTC. The whole variable domain, remainder taken from reference TRBV5-1 and TRBJ2-7, is KAGVTQTPRYLIKTRGQQVTLSCSPISGHRSVSWYQQTPGQGLQFLFEYFSETQRNKGNFPGRFSGRQFSNSRSEMNVSTLELGDSALYLCASSFGEEAYEQYFGPGTRLTVT.

V and J are TRBV29-1 and TRBJ1-2; TRBD1 agrees at 7 bases. Germline trimming cut 3 bases from V and 5 bases from J; bases unmatched to any gene: 6. Germline values: CDR1 SQVTM, CDR2 ANQGSEA. The CDR3 length is 13 residues. The CDR3 nucleotides read TGCAGCGTTGAGAGACAGGGCGTTTATGGCTACACCTTC. Protein sequence: CSVERQGVYGYTF.

The chain recombines TRBV12-3 or TRBV12-4 with TRBJ1-1; D is unresolved. Trimming removed 5 bases at V and 11 bases at J, with 12 bases between. The CDR3 runs to 11 residues. The CDR3 region is CASSQQTMAFF. CDR3 coding DNA: TGTGCCAGCAGTCAACAGACAATGGCTTTCTTT.

The count of this clone is one. The chain is built from TRBV11-2 and TRBJ1-1; D is uncertain. Trimming removed 0 bases at V and 1 base at J, with 6 bases between. In germline, CDR1 is SGHAT, CDR2 FQNNGV. This CDR3 comprises 14 residues. CDR3 coding DNA: TGTGCCAGCAGCTTAGAGAGCGGGAACACTGAAGCTTTCTTT. Protein sequence: CASSLESGNTEAFF.

The chain joins TRBV5-1 to TRBJ1-2, with 7 bases matching TRBD1. The CDR3 runs 14 residues. Trimming took 6 bases from V and 2 from J; bases not matched to a gene: 7. Germline CDR1 is SGHRS and CDR2 is YFSETQ. The CDR3 DNA reads as TGCGCCAGCAAAGGGTTGACAGGGAACTATGGCTACACCTTC. Protein product: CASKGLTGNYGYTF. Complete variable domain (other parts from reference TRBV5-1 and TRBJ1-2): KAGVTQTPRYLIKTRGQQVTLSCSPISGHRSVSWYQQTPGQGLQFLFEYFSETQRNKGNFPGRFSGRQFSNSRSEMNVSTLELGDSALYLCASKGLTGNYGYTFGSGTRLTVV.

This clone was counted between two and nine times. The chain joins TRBV11-3 to TRBJ2-2, with D tentatively TRBD1 (5 bases). Trimming stripped 5 bases from V and 3 bases from J, with 13 bases between. Germline V gene sequence: CDR1 SGHNT, CDR2 YENEEA. The CDR3 contains 15 residues. CDR3 nucleotide sequence: TGTGCCAGCAGCCCTGCGGACAAGGACACCGGGGAGCTGTTTTTT. Amino acids: CASSPADKDTGELFF.

The chain couples TRBV9 to TRBJ1-3; a possible D gene is TRBD1 (6 bases). Trimming stripped 1 base from V and 0 bases from J, with 17 bases between. The germline V gene encodes CDR1 SGDLS and CDR2 YYNGEE. This CDR3 has 18 amino acids. Here the CDR3 DNA reads TGTGCCAGCAGCGTATCCCCAGGGGAGTATGGCTCTGGAAACACCATATATTTT. Translated, it gives CASSVSPGEYGSGNTIYF.

V usage is TRBV27 and J usage is TRBJ1-2, with 7 bases aligning to TRBD1. V shed 3 bases and J 4 bases; nucleotides not matched to a gene: 2. CDR1 is MNHEY and CDR2 is SMNVEV in the germline V gene (reference sequence). There are 13 residues in the CDR3. The CDR3 spells CASSLTGSYGYTF. As DNA, the CDR3 is TGTGCCAGCAGTTTGACAGGGTCCTATGGCTACACCTTC.

The rearrangement links TRBV30 to TRBJ1-6, with D unclear. Trimming shortened V by 3 bases and J by 10 bases, and 13 bases separated the two germline ends. The CDR3 extends over 13 amino acids. Per germline, CDR1 GTSNPN and CDR2 SVGIG (reference sequence). The CDR3 protein is CAWRFEGWSPLHF. The CDR3 region has the DNA TGTGCCTGGAGGTTTGAGGGCTGGTCACCCCTCCACTTT.